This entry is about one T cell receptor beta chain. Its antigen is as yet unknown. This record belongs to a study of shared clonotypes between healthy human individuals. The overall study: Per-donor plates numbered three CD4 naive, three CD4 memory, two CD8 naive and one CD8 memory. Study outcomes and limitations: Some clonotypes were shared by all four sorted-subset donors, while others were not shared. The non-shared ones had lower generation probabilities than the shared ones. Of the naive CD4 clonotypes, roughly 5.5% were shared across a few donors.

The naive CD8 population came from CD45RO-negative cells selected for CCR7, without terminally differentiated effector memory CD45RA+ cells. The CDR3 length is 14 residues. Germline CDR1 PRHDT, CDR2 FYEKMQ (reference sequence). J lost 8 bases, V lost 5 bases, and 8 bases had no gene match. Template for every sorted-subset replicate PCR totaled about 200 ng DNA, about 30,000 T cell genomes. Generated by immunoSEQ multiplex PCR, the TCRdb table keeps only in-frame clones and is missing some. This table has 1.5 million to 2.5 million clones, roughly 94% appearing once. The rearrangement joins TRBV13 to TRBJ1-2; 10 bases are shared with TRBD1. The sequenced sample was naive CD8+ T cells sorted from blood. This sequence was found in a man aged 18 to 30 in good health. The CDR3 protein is CASSASGQGGGYTF. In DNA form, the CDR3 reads TGTGCCAGCAGCGCCTCAGGACAGGGGGGAGGCTACACCTTC.